The present T cell receptor beta chain was sequenced within a study of cytotoxic CD8 clonotypes in ibrutinib-treated CLL. The wider study: Investigators collected response samples after a median around twelve months of treatment, range 6 to 36. Whole-study results and caveats: At progression, clonality fell back toward baseline after rising at ibrutinib response. At baseline, clonality was higher than in age-matched healthy donors and correlated with CD8+ counts.

Here immunoSEQ multiplex PCR was the method, and the copy in TCRdb shows in-frame clones only, minus some. The sample has around 310,000 clones; just under 80% are singletons. This clone was recorded a few times. Its antigen is unknown. This CDR3 contains 15 residues. The germline V and J ends were trimmed by 3 bases and 7 bases, with 19 bases remaining between them. Per germline, CDR1 SGHNT and CDR2 YYREEE (reference sequence). The source was PBMCs, collected before ibrutinib treatment. This clonotype originated in a human donor with chronic lymphocytic leukemia. V is TRBV5-4 and J is TRBJ1-2; possible D gene TRBD1, 6 bases. As DNA, the CDR3 is TGTGCCAGCAGCTACTGGGACACGGTTCGTTTTGGCTACACCTTC. It yields the protein CASSYWDTVRFGYTF.